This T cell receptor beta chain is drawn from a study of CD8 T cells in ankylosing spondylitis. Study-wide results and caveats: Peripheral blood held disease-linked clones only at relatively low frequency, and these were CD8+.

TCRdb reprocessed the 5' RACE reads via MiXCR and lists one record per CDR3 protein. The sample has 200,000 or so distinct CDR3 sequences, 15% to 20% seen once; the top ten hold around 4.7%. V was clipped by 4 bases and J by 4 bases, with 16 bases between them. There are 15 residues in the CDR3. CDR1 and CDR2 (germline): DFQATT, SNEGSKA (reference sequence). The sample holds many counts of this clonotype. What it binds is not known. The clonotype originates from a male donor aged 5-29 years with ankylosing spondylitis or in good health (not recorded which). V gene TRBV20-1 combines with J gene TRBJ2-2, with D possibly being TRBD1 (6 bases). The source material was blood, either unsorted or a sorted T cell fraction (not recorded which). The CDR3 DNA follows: TGCAGTGCTATCGGTCCGGACAGAACCACCGGGGAGCTGTTTTTT. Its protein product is CSAIGPDRTTGELFF.